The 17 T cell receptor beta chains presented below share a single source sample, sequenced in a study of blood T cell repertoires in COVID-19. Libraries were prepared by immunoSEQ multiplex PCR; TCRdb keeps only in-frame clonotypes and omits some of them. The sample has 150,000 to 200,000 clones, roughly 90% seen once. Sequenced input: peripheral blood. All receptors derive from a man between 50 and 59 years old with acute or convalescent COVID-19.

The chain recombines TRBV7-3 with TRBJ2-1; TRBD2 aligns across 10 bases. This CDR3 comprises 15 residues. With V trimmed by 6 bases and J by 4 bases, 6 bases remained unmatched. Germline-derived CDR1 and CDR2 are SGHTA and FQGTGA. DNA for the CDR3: TGTGCCAGCAGGAAGGATAGCGGGGGGTACAATGAGCAGTTCTTC. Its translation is CASRKDSGGYNEQFF.

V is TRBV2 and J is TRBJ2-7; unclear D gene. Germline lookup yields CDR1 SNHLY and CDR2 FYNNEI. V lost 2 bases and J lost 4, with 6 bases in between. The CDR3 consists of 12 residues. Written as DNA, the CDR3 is TGTGCCAGCAGTGAACAGACATACGAGCAGTACGTC. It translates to CASSEQTYEQYV.

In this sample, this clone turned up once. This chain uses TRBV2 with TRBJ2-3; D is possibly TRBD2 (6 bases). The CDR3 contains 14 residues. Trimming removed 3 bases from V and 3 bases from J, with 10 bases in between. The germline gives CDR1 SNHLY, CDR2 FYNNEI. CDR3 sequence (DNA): TGTGCCAGCAGTGACCAGCGGGCGACAGATACGCAGTATTTT. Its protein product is CASSDQRATDTQYF.

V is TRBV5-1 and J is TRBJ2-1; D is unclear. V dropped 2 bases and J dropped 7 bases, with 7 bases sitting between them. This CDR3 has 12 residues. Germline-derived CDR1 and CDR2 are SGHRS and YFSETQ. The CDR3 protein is CASSLGGNEQFF. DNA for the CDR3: TGCGCCAGCAGCTTAGGCGGTAATGAGCAGTTCTTC.

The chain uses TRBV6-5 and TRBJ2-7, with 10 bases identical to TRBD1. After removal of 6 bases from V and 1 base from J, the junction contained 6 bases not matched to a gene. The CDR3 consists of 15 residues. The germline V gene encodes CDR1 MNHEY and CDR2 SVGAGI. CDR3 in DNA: TGTGCCAGCAGGAGCCGGGACAGGGGATCCTACGAGCAGTACTTC. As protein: CASRSRDRGSYEQYF.

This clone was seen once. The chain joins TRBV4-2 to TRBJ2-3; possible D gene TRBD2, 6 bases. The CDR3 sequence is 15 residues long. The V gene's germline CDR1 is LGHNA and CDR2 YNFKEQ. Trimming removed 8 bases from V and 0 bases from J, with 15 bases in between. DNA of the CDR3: TGTGCCAGCCAGAAGACTAGACCTAGCACAGATACGCAGTATTTT. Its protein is CASQKTRPSTDTQYF.

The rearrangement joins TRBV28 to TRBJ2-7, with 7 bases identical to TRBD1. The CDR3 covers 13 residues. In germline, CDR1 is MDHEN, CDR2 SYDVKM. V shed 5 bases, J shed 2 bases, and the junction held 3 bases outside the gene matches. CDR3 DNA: TGTGCCAGCAGTCCCACAGGGGCCTACGAGCAGTACGTC. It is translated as CASSPTGAYEQYV.

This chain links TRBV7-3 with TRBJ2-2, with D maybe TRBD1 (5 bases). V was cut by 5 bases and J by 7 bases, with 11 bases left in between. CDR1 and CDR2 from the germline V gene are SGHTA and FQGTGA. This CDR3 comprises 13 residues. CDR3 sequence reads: CASSANQGGELFF. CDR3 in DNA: TGTGCCAGCAGCGCTAATCAGGGCGGGGAGCTGTTTTTT.

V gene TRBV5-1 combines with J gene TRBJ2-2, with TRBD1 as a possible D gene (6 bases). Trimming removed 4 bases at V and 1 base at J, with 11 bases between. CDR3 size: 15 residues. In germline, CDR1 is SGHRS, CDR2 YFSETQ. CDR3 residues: CASSTQGQNTGELFF. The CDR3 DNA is TGCGCCAGCAGCACACAGGGACAGAACACCGGGGAGCTGTTTTTT.

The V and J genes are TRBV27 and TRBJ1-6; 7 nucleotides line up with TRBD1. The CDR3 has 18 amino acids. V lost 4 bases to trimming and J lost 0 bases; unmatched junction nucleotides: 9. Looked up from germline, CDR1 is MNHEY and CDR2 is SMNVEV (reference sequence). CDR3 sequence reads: CASSWRQGQSSYNSPLHF. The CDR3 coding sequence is TGTGCCAGCAGTTGGAGACAGGGTCAGAGCTCCTATAATTCACCCCTCCACTTT.

CDR3 region: CASSPGQAQETQYF. The CDR3 DNA reads TGTGCCAGCAGCCCAGGACAGGCTCAAGAGACCCAGTACTTC. The chain recombines TRBV7-3 with TRBJ2-5; 7 bases are a match to TRBD1. Losses at the gene ends were 5 bases for V and 2 bases for J; bases not matched to a gene: 5. The CDR3 is 14 amino acids. Germline V gene sequence: CDR1 SGHTA, CDR2 FQGTGA.

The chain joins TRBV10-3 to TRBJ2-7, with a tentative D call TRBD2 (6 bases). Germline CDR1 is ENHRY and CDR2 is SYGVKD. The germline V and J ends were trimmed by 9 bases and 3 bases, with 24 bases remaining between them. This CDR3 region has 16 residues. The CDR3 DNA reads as TGTGCCATAGGTGAGGGAGGACGAGTATCGGTCTACGAGCAGTACTTC. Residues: CAIGEGGRVSVYEQYF.

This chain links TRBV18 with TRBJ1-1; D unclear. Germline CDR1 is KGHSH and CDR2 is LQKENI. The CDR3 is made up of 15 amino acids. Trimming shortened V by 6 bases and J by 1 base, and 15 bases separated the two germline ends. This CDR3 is CASSLNLDKNTEAFF. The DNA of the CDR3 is TGTGCCAGCTCCCTTAACCTTGACAAGAACACTGAAGCTTTCTTT.

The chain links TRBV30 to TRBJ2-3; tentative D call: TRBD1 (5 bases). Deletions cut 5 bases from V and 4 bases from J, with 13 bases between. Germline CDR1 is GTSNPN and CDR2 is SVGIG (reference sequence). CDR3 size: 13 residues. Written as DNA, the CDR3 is TGTGCCTGGTCCCCAGGGTCCCCAGATACGCAGTATTTT. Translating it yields CAWSPGSPDTQYF.

The CDR3: CATSPEDGTEAFF. The CDR3 coding sequence is TGTGCCACCAGCCCCGAGGATGGCACAGAAGCTTTCTTT. The gene calls are TRBV15 and TRBJ1-1; no reliable D call. V dropped 5 bases and J dropped 8 bases, with 15 bases sitting between them. CDR3 length: 13 amino acids. Germline V gene sequence: CDR1 LNHNV, CDR2 YYDKDF (reference sequence).

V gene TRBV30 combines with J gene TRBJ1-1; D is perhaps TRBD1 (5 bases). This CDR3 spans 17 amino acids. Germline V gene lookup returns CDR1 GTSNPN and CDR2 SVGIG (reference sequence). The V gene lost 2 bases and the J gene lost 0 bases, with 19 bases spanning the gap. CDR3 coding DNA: TGTGCCTGGAGTCTCCGATCGGGGCGGGGAATGAACACTGAAGCTTTCTTT. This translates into CAWSLRSGRGMNTEAFF.

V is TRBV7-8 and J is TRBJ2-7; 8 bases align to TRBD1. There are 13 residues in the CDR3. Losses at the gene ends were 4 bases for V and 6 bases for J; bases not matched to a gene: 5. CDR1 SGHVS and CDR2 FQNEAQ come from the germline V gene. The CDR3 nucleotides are TGTGCCAGCAGCTCCCGGACAGGGACCGAGCAGTACGTC. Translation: CASSSRTGTEQYV.